The 17 T cell receptor beta chains in this list originate from one sample, sequenced in a study of CD8 T cells in ankylosing spondylitis. Study results and caveats: In ankylosing spondylitis blood, a motif of seven or eight highly homologous TCR beta variants appeared characteristic.

MiXCR was run by TCRdb on the 5' RACE reads, yielding one entry per CDR3 protein. The sample records roughly 350,000 distinct CDR3 sequences, around 8% being singletons. Their antigen targets remain unknown. Material: blood, either unsorted or a sorted T cell fraction (not recorded which). The receptors come from a male donor with ankylosing spondylitis.

This clonotype was found a few times. The chain uses TRBV20-1 and TRBJ1-6; 7 bases agree with TRBD1. Germline CDR1 reads DFQATT; CDR2 reads SNEGSKA (reference sequence). V dropped 1 base and J dropped 10; count of bases not matched to a gene: 4. The CDR3 contains 13 residues. The CDR3 sequence: CSARGQGSSPLHF. The CDR3 DNA reads as TGCAGTGCTAGAGGACAGGGATCCTCACCCCTCCACTTT.

This clonotype was seen more than once but under ten times. The chain links TRBV11-3 to TRBJ2-5; D perhaps matches TRBD2 (6 bases). Germline V gives CDR1 SGHNT, CDR2 YENEEA. This CDR3 is built from 15 residues. With 3 bases removed from V and 4 bases from J, the gap between germline ends came to 15 bases. The CDR3 DNA follows: TGTGCCAGCAGCTTCTCCTCAGTGCGGGGAGAGACCCAGTACTTC. This translates into CASSFSSVRGETQYF.

This chain uses TRBV27 with TRBJ2-1, with 9 bases identical to TRBD2. This CDR3 comprises 17 residues. Germline CDR1 MNHEY, CDR2 SMNVEV (reference sequence). V dropped 3 bases and J dropped 5; count of bases not matched to a gene: 11. In DNA form, the CDR3 reads TGTGCCAGCAGTTTCTTGGTCGGGACTAGCAGTCACAATGAGCAGTTCTTC. Translating gives CASSFLVGTSSHNEQFF.

The V gene is TRBV14, the J gene TRBJ2-1; 11 positions match TRBD2. This CDR3 comprises 18 residues. V was pared by 1 base and J by 6 bases, with 11 bases of the junction left unmatched. Germline CDR1 reads SGHDN; CDR2 reads FVKESK. CDR3 residues: CASSQARLLAGDANEQFF. CDR3 sequence (DNA): TGTGCCAGCAGCCAAGCGCGATTACTAGCGGGAGACGCCAATGAGCAGTTCTTC.

This chain uses TRBV25-1 with TRBJ2-7; 13 nucleotides agree with TRBD2. CDR1 and CDR2 from the germline V gene are MGHDK and SYGVNS. V was clipped by 6 bases and J by 4 bases; unmatched bases: 9. CDR3 length: 16 residues. DNA for the CDR3: TGTGCCAGCAGAGACGCGACTAGCGGGAGGCTGTACGAGCAGTACTTC. It encodes CASRDATSGRLYEQYF.

There are many counts of this clonotype. V gene TRBV12-5 combines with J gene TRBJ2-1; unclear D gene. V lost 1 base to trimming and J lost 8 bases, with 15 bases between them. Per germline, CDR1 LGHNT and CDR2 FRNRAP. The CDR3 is 15 amino acids. For the CDR3, the DNA is TGTGCTAGTGGTTTGGGGATAGGTGGGTCGGATGAGCAGTTCTTC. Translation gives CASGLGIGGSDEQFF.

This clonotype was seen more than once but under ten times. The rearrangement links TRBV13 to TRBJ2-1; TRBD1 agrees at 9 bases. Losses at the gene ends were 4 bases for V and 9 bases for J; bases not matched to a gene: 4. The CDR3 extends over 13 amino acids. Looked up from germline, CDR1 is PRHDT and CDR2 is FYEKMQ (reference sequence). Here the CDR3 reads CASSWTGAGEQFF. CDR3 nucleotides: TGTGCCAGCAGCTGGACAGGGGCCGGTGAGCAGTTCTTC.

This clonotype was found many times. The chain employs TRBV7-2 and TRBJ2-1; TRBD2 aligns across 14 bases. The V and J ends lost 6 bases and 7 bases, in that order; junction bases with no gene match: 11. CDR1 SGHTA and CDR2 FQGNSA come from the germline V gene. This CDR3 spans 17 amino acids. The CDR3 region has the DNA TGTGCCAGCAGATCTCCGACTAGCGGGAGGGTGTGGAATGAGCAGTTCTTC. Translation: CASRSPTSGRVWNEQFF.

The rearrangement joins TRBV2 to TRBJ2-7, with 10 bases lining up with TRBD2. Germline CDR1 is SNHLY and CDR2 is FYNNEI. V gave up 5 bases and J gave up 12 bases; unmatched junction bases: 10. The CDR3 runs to 13 residues. The DNA of the CDR3 is TGTGCCAGCAGTAAACTAGCGGGACAACACTCGTACTTC. It is translated as CASSKLAGQHSYF. Combining the CDR3 with reference TRBV2 and TRBJ2-7 gives the whole variable domain EPEVTQTPSHQVTQMGQEVILRCVPISNHLYFYWYRQILGQKVEFLVSFYNNEISEKSEIFDDQFSVERPDGSNFTLKIRSTKLEDSAMYFCASSKLAGQHSYFGPGTRLTVT.

This clonotype was observed a handful of times. The chain has TRBV28 and TRBJ2-7; no clear D gene. There are 13 residues in the CDR3. The germline CDR1 and CDR2 sequences are MDHEN and SYDVKM. The V end was cut by 3 bases, the J end by 2 bases, with 8 bases between. The CDR3 sequence: CASSLPTPYEQYF. In nucleotides, the CDR3 is TGTGCCAGCAGTTTGCCTACACCCTACGAGCAGTACTTC. Full variable domain (rest looked up from reference TRBV28 and TRBJ2-7): DVKVTQSSRYLVKRTGEKVFLECVQDMDHENMFWYRQDPGLGLRLIYFSYDVKMKEKGDIPEGYSVSREKKERFSLILESASTNQTSMYLCASSLPTPYEQYFGPGTRLTVT.

This clonotype appeared a few times. The rearrangement joins TRBV15 to TRBJ1-1; 9 nucleotides agree with TRBD1. Germline CDR1 LNHNV, CDR2 YYDKDF (reference sequence). The trim removed 3 bases at V and 5 bases at J, leaving 7 bases unmatched. The CDR3 sequence is 15 residues long. The CDR3: CATSSNTGGWTEAFF. In DNA, the CDR3 is TGTGCCACCAGCAGCAATACAGGGGGCTGGACTGAAGCTTTCTTT.

At least ten counts were recorded for this clonotype. The chain combines TRBV4-2 with TRBJ2-7, with 11 bases identical to TRBD2. J lost 6 bases, V lost 3 bases, and 10 bases had no gene match. The germline CDR1 and CDR2 sequences are LGHNA and YNFKEQ. The CDR3 loop spans 16 amino acids. The CDR3 loop reads CASSQGTSGRGREQYF. The DNA of the CDR3 is TGTGCCAGCAGCCAGGGTACTAGCGGGAGAGGGCGCGAGCAGTACTTC.

The chain links TRBV29-1 to TRBJ2-7; TRBD2 aligns across 8 bases. Germline CDR1 reads SQVTM; CDR2 reads ANQGSEA. There are 13 residues in the CDR3. With 6 bases clipped from V and 7 bases from J, the junction kept 11 bases outside the gene matches. In DNA, the CDR3 is TGCAGCGTCGGACTAGCCCTGGGGTCGGAGCAGTACTTC. Amino acids: CSVGLALGSEQYF.

This clonotype came up a few times. The chain combines TRBV7-6 with TRBJ2-5; TRBD1 matches at 10 bases. J gave up 4 bases and V 5 bases, and 13 bases lay outside the gene matches. CDR1 is SGHVS, CDR2 FNYEAQ, per germline. The CDR3 extends over 17 amino acids. CDR3 DNA sequence: TGTGCCAGCAGCAACCACCGGGACAGGGGCACTCTAGAGACCCAGTACTTC. This translates into CASSNHRDRGTLETQYF.

This clonotype was seen more than once but under ten times. J is TRBJ2-7 and V is TRBV5-1; D tentatively fits TRBD1 or TRBD2 (5 bases each). From germline, CDR1 is SGHRS and CDR2 YFSETQ. The V end was cut by 6 bases, the J end by 2 bases, with 15 bases between. This CDR3 region has 14 residues. CDR3: CASKVGTLTYEQYF. CDR3 bases: TGCGCCAGCAAAGTAGGGACGTTGACCTACGAGCAGTACTTC.

This clonotype was recorded a few times. The rearrangement uses TRBV9 and TRBJ1-3, with TRBD1 identical over 9 bases. With 4 bases clipped from V and 4 bases from J, the junction kept 9 bases outside the gene matches. CDR1 and CDR2 from the germline V gene are SGDLS and YYNGEE. This CDR3 contains 16 residues. In DNA, the CDR3 is TGTGCCAGCAGCTTTAGAACAGGGGGCAAAGGAAACACCATATATTTT. This encodes CASSFRTGGKGNTIYF. The full variable domain, its missing parts supplied by reference TRBV9 and TRBJ1-3, is DSGVTQTPKHLITATGQRVTLRCSPRSGDLSVYWYQQSLDQGLQFLIQYYNGEERAKGNILERFSAQQFPDLHSELNLSSLELGDSALYFCASSFRTGGKGNTIYFGEGSWLTVV.

The gene calls are TRBV15 and TRBJ2-5; D ambiguous. The CDR3 has 14 residues. Germline V lookup: CDR1 LNHNV, CDR2 YYDKDF (reference sequence). The V end lost 0 bases, the J end lost 12 bases, and 17 bases lay between the germline ends. CDR3 sequence: CATSRDPSSGPKYF. The CDR3 bases are TGTGCCACCAGCAGAGATCCCTCTTCGGGTCCTAAGTACTTC. The variable domain in full, completed from reference TRBV15 and TRBJ2-5, reads DAMVIQNPRYQVTQFGKPVTLSCSQTLNHNVMYWYQQKSSQAPKLLFHYYDKDFNNEADTPDNFQSRRPNTSFCFLDIRSPGLGDTAMYLCATSRDPSSGPKYFGPGTRLLVL.